A single sample gave rise to the 32 T cell receptor beta chains below, sequenced in a study of T cell responses to AZD1222 COVID-19 vaccine. Method: immunoSEQ multiplex PCR; TCRdb's copy keeps in-frame clones and lacks some. The table shows about 86,000 clones, with around nine tenths occurring only once. The input for sequencing was peripheral blood, taken 28 days after the second AZD1222 dose. The source of these receptors is an adult who received the AZD1222 COVID-19 vaccine.

The genes are TRBV6-2 or TRBV6-3 and TRBJ1-5; tentative D call: TRBD1 (6 bases). Deletions cut 6 bases from V and 1 base from J, with 10 bases between. The CDR3 covers 14 residues. Germline values: CDR1 MNHEY, CDR2 SVGEGT. The CDR3 nucleotides are TGTGCCAGCAGCCGGACAGTAAGCAATCAGCCCCAGCATTTT. Translating it yields CASSRTVSNQPQHF.

In DNA, the CDR3 is TGTGCCAGCAGCCGATCCGGGACAGGGGGGTCTGAGCAGTTCTTC. Translated, it gives CASSRSGTGGSEQFF. The V call is TRBV3-1 (or the pseudogene TRBV3-2), the J call TRBJ2-1; 11 bases align to TRBD1. V lost 4 bases to trimming and J lost 9 bases; unmatched junction nucleotides: 8. CDR1 is LGHDT, CDR2 YNNKEL, per germline (reference sequence). This CDR3 spans 15 amino acids.

The chain employs TRBV6-5 and TRBJ2-5; a weak D match, TRBD2 (5 bases). Trimming took 8 bases from V and 5 from J, leaving 9 bases between them. The germline CDR1 and CDR2 sequences are MNHEY and SVGAGI. The CDR3 spans 11 residues. The CDR3 loop is CASGGLETQYF. CDR3 DNA: TGTGCCAGCGGAGGATTGGAGACCCAGTACTTC.

The genes are TRBV24-1 and TRBJ1-1; 9 nucleotides agree with TRBD1. The J segment lost 5 bases and the V segment lost 7 bases, leaving 10 bases of the junction unmatched. Germline V gene sequence: CDR1 KGHDR, CDR2 SFDVKD. CDR3 length: 15 residues. CDR3 region: CATRDTGGLRTEAFF. The CDR3 DNA reads as TGTGCCACCAGGGATACAGGGGGCCTGAGGACTGAAGCTTTCTTT.

The table lists this clone with a count of one. The chain recombines TRBV18 with TRBJ2-5; TRBD2 matches at 14 bases. The J segment lost 6 bases and the V segment lost 4 bases, leaving 7 bases of the junction unmatched. This CDR3 spans 16 amino acids. Germline V gene sequence: CDR1 KGHSH, CDR2 LQKENI. The CDR3 DNA reads TGTGCCAGCTCACTGGGACTAGCGGGAGAAGGGAAGACCCAGTACTTC. Translating gives CASSLGLAGEGKTQYF.

The rearrangement joins TRBV7-2 to TRBJ1-4; weak D call: TRBD1 (6 bases). This CDR3 spans 14 amino acids. Germline values: CDR1 SGHTA, CDR2 FQGNSA. The ends were cut back, 5 bases at V and 7 bases at J, with 14 bases in the middle. The CDR3 DNA follows: TGTGCCAGCAGCATTGCGGGCAGGGGTGAAAAACTGTTTTTT. It translates to CASSIAGRGEKLFF.

This clone is a singleton in its sample. The chain links TRBV7-2 to TRBJ1-1; D gene unclear. The germline CDR1 and CDR2 sequences are SGHTA and FQGNSA. This CDR3 comprises 14 residues. Trimming removed 2 bases from V and 1 base from J, with 8 bases in between. The CDR3 loop reads CASSLSVPNTEAFF. For the CDR3, the DNA is TGTGCCAGCAGCTTAAGCGTCCCGAACACTGAAGCTTTCTTT.

The genes are TRBV5-1 and TRBJ2-2; 8 bases align to TRBD1. V shed 3 bases and J 2 bases; nucleotides not matched to a gene: 9. CDR3 length: 17 residues. Germline loops: CDR1 SGHRS, CDR2 YFSETQ. Here the CDR3 DNA reads TGCGCCAGCAGCTCGGGACAGGCGCTTTTTAACACCGGGGAGCTGTTTTTT. This translates into CASSSGQALFNTGELFF.

The chain combines TRBV5-1 with TRBJ1-1; the D is unclear. The CDR3 is 16 amino acids. The V gene lost 2 bases and the J gene lost 2 bases, with 16 bases spanning the gap. From germline, CDR1 is SGHRS and CDR2 YFSETQ. CDR3 DNA sequence: TGCGCCAGCAGCTTCTACATAGGCCCAGTTAACACTGAAGCTTTCTTT. It encodes CASSFYIGPVNTEAFF.

V and J are TRBV5-1 and TRBJ2-4; TRBD1 agrees at 8 bases. Germline V lookup: CDR1 SGHRS, CDR2 YFSETQ. V lost 0 bases, J lost 7 bases, and 9 bases stayed unmatched. This CDR3 region has 16 residues. The CDR3 loop reads CASSLGGQGATNIQYF. DNA for the CDR3: TGCGCCAGCAGCTTGGGTGGGCAGGGGGCAACGAACATTCAGTACTTC.

This chain connects TRBV4-2 to TRBJ1-5; D perhaps matches TRBD1 (5 bases). Germline values: CDR1 LGHNA, CDR2 YNFKEQ. Trimming cost V 3 bases and J 7 bases, with 10 bases left between them. The CDR3 is 13 residues long. CDR3 coding DNA: TGTGCCAGCAGCCAGGGGGGGAGCCAGCCCCAGCATTTT. It is translated as CASSQGGSQPQHF.

The chain has TRBV5-4 and TRBJ1-1; no clear D. Germline CDR1 SGHNT, CDR2 YYREEE (reference sequence). CDR3 length: 14 residues. With 0 bases removed from V and 1 base from J, the gap between germline ends came to 7 bases. The CDR3 sequence: CASSLGLGNTEAFF. CDR3 nucleotide sequence: TGTGCCAGCAGCTTGGGGCTAGGGAACACTGAAGCTTTCTTT.

This chain joins TRBV7-2 and TRBJ2-5; 9 bases line up with TRBD2. J lost 5 bases, V lost 6 bases, and 19 bases had no gene match. Germline CDR1 and CDR2: SGHTA and FQGNSA. The CDR3 loop spans 18 amino acids. This chain's CDR3 is CASRLGLVTSGAGETQYF. The CDR3 DNA reads TGTGCCAGCAGACTCGGGCTCGTGACTAGCGGTGCCGGGGAGACCCAGTACTTC.

This clone turned up a few times. The rearrangement links TRBV28 to TRBJ2-7, with D hard to call. The CDR3 loop spans 19 amino acids. Germline V gene sequence: CDR1 MDHEN, CDR2 SYDVKM. Trimming pared 6 bases from V and 6 bases from J, leaving 33 bases between. CDR3 sequence (DNA): TGTGCCAGCAGGCCACACTGGATACTCTTTGAGGCTTCGCTCGGCGAGCAGTACTTC. It encodes CASRPHWILFEASLGEQYF.

The J gene is TRBJ2-7, the V gene TRBV3-1 (or the pseudogene TRBV3-2); D unclear. Between the trimmed V and J ends, which lost 3 bases and 3 bases, there was a span of 12 bases. The CDR3 covers 14 residues. Germline V CDR1 and CDR2: LGHDT, YNNKEL (reference sequence). The CDR3: CASSQAVSSYEQYF. In DNA form, the CDR3 reads TGTGCCAGCAGCCAGGCGGTCTCTAGCTACGAGCAGTACTTC.

CDR3 DNA sequence: TGCGCCAGCAGCCCGGACGGGGGCCCAATGGGTGAAAAACTGTTTTTT. This sequence encodes CASSPDGGPMGEKLFF. The genes are TRBV5-1 and TRBJ1-4, with D tentatively TRBD1 (6 bases). V shed 4 bases and J shed 7 bases, with 20 bases lying between them. The CDR3 is 16 residues long. CDR1 and CDR2 (germline): SGHRS, YFSETQ.

This chain uses TRBV7-8 with TRBJ2-7, with 8 bases matching TRBD2. CDR1 and CDR2 (germline): SGHVS, FQNEAQ. The V and J ends lost 5 bases and 2 bases, in that order; junction bases with no gene match: 8. The CDR3 spans 15 residues. The CDR3: CASSRAGTSPYEQYF. The CDR3 DNA follows: TGTGCCAGCAGCCGAGCCGGGACTAGTCCCTACGAGCAGTACTTC.

V usage is TRBV18 and J usage is TRBJ1-4; no clear D gene. The CDR3 has 14 residues. Germline V gene sequence: CDR1 KGHSH, CDR2 LQKENI. V was trimmed by 3 bases and J by 5 bases, leaving 10 bases between them. The CDR3 protein is CASSPTTRNEKLFF. The CDR3 DNA reads TGTGCCAGCTCACCTACAACACGGAATGAAAAACTGTTTTTT.

The chain uses TRBV29-1 and TRBJ2-7; D may be TRBD2 (5 bases). There are 13 residues in the CDR3. Trimming shortened V by 7 bases and J by 2 bases, and 15 bases separated the two germline ends. CDR1 is SQVTM, CDR2 ANQGSEA, per germline. This CDR3 reads CSAAVGVTYEQYF. CDR3 in DNA: TGCAGCGCTGCGGTCGGGGTTACCTACGAGCAGTACTTC.

The chain links TRBV19 to TRBJ1-2, with 8 bases fitting TRBD1. The V and J ends lost 9 bases and 3 bases, in that order; junction bases with no gene match: 9. Germline V gene data show CDR1 as LNHDA and CDR2 as SQIVND (reference sequence). The CDR3 spans 14 residues. The CDR3 reads CASSPQGAYYGYTF. CDR3 sequence (DNA): TGTGCCAGCTCTCCCCAGGGGGCATACTATGGCTACACCTTC.

This rearrangement joins TRBV6-1 to TRBJ1-3; D unresolved. The CDR3 has 15 residues. Germline V gene lookup returns CDR1 MNHNS and CDR2 SASEGT. Deletions cut 2 bases from V and 4 bases from J, with 12 bases between. The CDR3 is CASSEPGFGGNTIYF. In DNA form, the CDR3 reads TGTGCCAGCAGTGAACCGGGGTTCGGAGGAAACACCATATATTTT.

The rearrangement uses TRBV5-5 and TRBJ2-7; D possibly corresponds to TRBD2 (6 bases). This CDR3 region has 13 residues. Trimming stripped 4 bases from V and 1 base from J, with 9 bases between. CDR1 is SGHKS, CDR2 YYEKEE, per germline (reference sequence). The CDR3 DNA sequence: TGTGCCAGCAGCCGGAGGGAGTCCTACGAGCAGTACTTC. Translating gives CASSRRESYEQYF.

The chain is built from TRBV10-3 and TRBJ2-7, with D maybe TRBD2 (6 bases). The germline V gene has CDR1 ENHRY and CDR2 SYGVKD. The CDR3 spans 14 residues. V was clipped by 7 bases and J by 5 bases, with 18 bases between them. CDR3 sequence: CAIKDNGRVDEQYF. The CDR3 DNA follows: TGTGCCATCAAAGACAACGGGAGAGTGGACGAGCAGTACTTC.

The gene calls are TRBV24-1 and TRBJ1-1; TRBD1 agrees at 9 bases. Unmatched junction bases numbered 7, after V lost 2 bases and J lost 4 bases. Germline-derived CDR1 and CDR2 are KGHDR and SFDVKD. The CDR3 contains 16 residues. This CDR3 reads CATSDSPGTGITEAFF. The CDR3 nucleotides are TGTGCCACCAGTGATTCCCCCGGGACAGGGATCACTGAAGCTTTCTTT.

In DNA form, the CDR3 reads TGTGCCAGCAGTTTAGGGTCCAAGGACGTTCAAGAGACCCAGTACTTC. Residues: CASSLGSKDVQETQYF. The chain uses TRBV27 and TRBJ2-5; no clear D. V lost 2 bases to trimming and J lost 2 bases, with 15 bases between them. CDR1 and CDR2 from the germline V gene are MNHEY and SMNVEV (reference sequence). CDR3 length: 16 residues.

The genes are TRBV20-1 and TRBJ1-1; tentative D call: TRBD1 (5 bases). The V and J ends lost 3 bases and 0 bases respectively, with 8 bases between them. Germline-derived CDR1 and CDR2 are DFQATT and SNEGSKA (reference sequence). The CDR3 sequence is 13 residues long. CDR3 nucleotide sequence: TGCAGTGCTAGTAGAGGGGTGAACACTGAAGCTTTCTTT. It translates to CSASRGVNTEAFF.

CDR3 DNA: TGTGCCAGCAGTCTCGACAGAGACTATGGCTACACCTTC. It encodes CASSLDRDYGYTF. The chain employs TRBV6-5 and TRBJ1-2; a weak D match, TRBD1 (5 bases). The V gene lost 5 bases and the J gene lost 3 bases, with 10 bases spanning the gap. The CDR3 contains 13 residues. CDR1 MNHEY and CDR2 SVGAGI come from the germline V gene.

The CDR3 region is CATRGGGFGYTF. The CDR3 DNA sequence: TGTGCCACCCGAGGTGGGGGCTTCGGCTACACCTTC. The V gene is TRBV6-5, the J gene TRBJ1-2, with D tentatively TRBD1 (6 bases). V lost 10 bases and J lost 8, with 17 bases in between. This CDR3 comprises 12 residues. Germline V gene sequence: CDR1 MNHEY, CDR2 SVGAGI.

The chain carries TRBV2 and TRBJ2-7; D is undetermined. Trimming shortened V by 2 bases and J by 1 base, and 12 bases separated the two germline ends. Germline V gene lookup returns CDR1 SNHLY and CDR2 FYNNEI. CDR3 length: 15 amino acids. The CDR3 loop reads CASSELGLNSYEQYF. The DNA for the CDR3 is TGTGCCAGCAGTGAATTAGGTCTGAATTCCTACGAGCAGTACTTC. The variable domain in full, with the rest retrieved from reference TRBV2 and TRBJ2-7, is EPEVTQTPSHQVTQMGQEVILRCVPISNHLYFYWYRQILGQKVEFLVSFYNNEISEKSEIFDDQFSVERPDGSNFTLKIRSTKLEDSAMYFCASSELGLNSYEQYFGPGTRLTVT.

As to this clone: This sample also contains other DNA sequences that code for the same CDR3. The chain is built from TRBV7-9 and TRBJ1-4; D not resolved. Germline CDR1 reads SEHNR; CDR2 reads FQNEAQ (reference sequence). The V gene lost 4 bases and the J gene lost 7 bases, with 4 bases spanning the gap. This CDR3 has 11 residues. The CDR3 DNA sequence: TGTGCCAGCAGCTCCAGTGAAAAACTGTTTTTT. It translates to CASSSSEKLFF.

The rearrangement uses TRBV6-2 or TRBV6-3 and TRBJ1-5; perhaps TRBD1 as D (5 bases). This CDR3 has 15 amino acids. Germline-derived CDR1 and CDR2 are MNHEY and SVGEGT. V was trimmed by 2 bases and J by 2 bases, leaving 10 bases between them. The chain's CDR3 is CASSYGGSGNQPQHF. The CDR3 DNA reads as TGTGCCAGCAGTTACGGGGGGTCGGGCAATCAGCCCCAGCATTTT.

The V gene is TRBV24-1, the J gene TRBJ2-1; possible D gene TRBD1, 5 bases. This CDR3 spans 19 amino acids. V was cut by 4 bases and J by 2 bases, with 23 bases left in between. Germline CDR1 and CDR2: KGHDR and SFDVKD. As DNA, the CDR3 is TGTGCCACCAGTGACCCGCGCCCTATTCAGGGCCTCCCCTACAATGAGCAGTTCTTC. It translates to CATSDPRPIQGLPYNEQFF.